This TCR beta chain was documented in a study of beta chain features in type 1 diabetes. Study outcomes and limitations: Individuals with type 1 diabetes displayed fewer insertions and more deletions at VDJ junctions. Researchers report that Type 1 diabetes patients had moderately but significantly shorter TCRB CDR3s across all four CD4+ subsets.

The CDR3 length is 14 residues. The germline CDR1 and CDR2 sequences are SGHTA and FQGNSA. Concerning this clone itself: Its antigen is still unknown. One junction end disagrees with the germline gene, perhaps due to a read error.

The sequenced template was cDNA made from the entire isolated RNA. The protocol was immunoSEQ multiplex PCR, while the TCRdb copy is restricted to in-frame clones and leaves out a portion. The table records around 260,000 clones, about 23% of them present only once. This clonotype was sampled from a woman in her 30s with type 1 diabetes. The rearrangement joins TRBV7-2 to TRBJ2-5; 8 bases match TRBD2. Sequencing was performed on naive CD4+ T cells from blood. The CDR3 nucleotides read TGTGCCAGCAGCCCGCGGACGGACTTAGCGGGATTTGACTTC. Protein: CASSPRTDLAGFDF.